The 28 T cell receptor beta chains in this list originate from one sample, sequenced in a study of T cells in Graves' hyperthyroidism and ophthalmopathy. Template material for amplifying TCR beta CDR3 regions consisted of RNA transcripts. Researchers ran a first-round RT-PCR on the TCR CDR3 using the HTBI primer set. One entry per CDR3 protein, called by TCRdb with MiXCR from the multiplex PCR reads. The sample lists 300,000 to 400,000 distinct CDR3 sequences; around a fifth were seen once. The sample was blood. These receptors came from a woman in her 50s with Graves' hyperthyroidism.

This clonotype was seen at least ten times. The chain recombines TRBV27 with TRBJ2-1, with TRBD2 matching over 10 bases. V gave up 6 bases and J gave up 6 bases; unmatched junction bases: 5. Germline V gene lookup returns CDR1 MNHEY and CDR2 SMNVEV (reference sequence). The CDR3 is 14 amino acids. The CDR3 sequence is CASSLSGRANEQFF. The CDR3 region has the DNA TGTGCCAGCAGCTTAAGCGGGAGGGCCAATGAGCAGTTCTTC.

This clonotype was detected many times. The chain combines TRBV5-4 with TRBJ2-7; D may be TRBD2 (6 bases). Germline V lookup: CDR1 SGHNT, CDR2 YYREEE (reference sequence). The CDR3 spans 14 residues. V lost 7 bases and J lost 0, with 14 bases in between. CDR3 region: CASRGAGSSYEQYF. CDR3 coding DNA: TGTGCCAGCCGAGGGGCGGGGAGCTCCTACGAGCAGTACTTC. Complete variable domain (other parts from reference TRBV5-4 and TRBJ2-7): ETGVTQSPTHLIKTRGQQVTLRCSSQSGHNTVSWYQQALGQGPQFIFQYYREEENGRGNFPPRFSGLQFPNYSSELNVNALELDDSALYLCASRGAGSSYEQYFGPGTRLTVT.

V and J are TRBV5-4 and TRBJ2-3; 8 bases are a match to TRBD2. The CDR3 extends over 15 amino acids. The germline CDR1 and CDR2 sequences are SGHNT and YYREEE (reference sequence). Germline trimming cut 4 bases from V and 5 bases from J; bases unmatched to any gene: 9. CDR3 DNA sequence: TGTGCCAGCAGCGGACCGGGGGGGGGTGAAGATACGCAGTATTTT. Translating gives CASSGPGGGEDTQYF.

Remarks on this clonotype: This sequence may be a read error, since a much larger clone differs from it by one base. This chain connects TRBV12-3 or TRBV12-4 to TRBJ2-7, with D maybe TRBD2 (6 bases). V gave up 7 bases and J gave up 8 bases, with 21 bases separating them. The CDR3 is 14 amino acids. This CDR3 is CASTLSGEGYKQYF. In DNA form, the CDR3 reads TGTGCCAGCACCTTATCGGGAGAGGGTTACAAGCAGTACTTC.

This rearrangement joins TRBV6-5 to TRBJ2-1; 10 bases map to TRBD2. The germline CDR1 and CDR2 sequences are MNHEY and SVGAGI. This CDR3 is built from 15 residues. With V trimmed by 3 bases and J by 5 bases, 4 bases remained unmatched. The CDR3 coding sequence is TGTGCCAGCAGTTATCAGGGACTAGCGAACAATGAGCAGTTCTTC. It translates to CASSYQGLANNEQFF.

This CDR3 is CASSMTSREQFF. For the CDR3, the DNA is TGTGCCAGCAGCATGACTAGCCGTGAGCAGTTCTTC. The chain employs TRBV7-9 and TRBJ2-1; 7 nucleotides line up with TRBD2. This CDR3 region has 12 residues. V gave up 5 bases and J gave up 9 bases; unmatched junction bases: 4. Germline V gene data show CDR1 as SEHNR and CDR2 as FQNEAQ (reference sequence).

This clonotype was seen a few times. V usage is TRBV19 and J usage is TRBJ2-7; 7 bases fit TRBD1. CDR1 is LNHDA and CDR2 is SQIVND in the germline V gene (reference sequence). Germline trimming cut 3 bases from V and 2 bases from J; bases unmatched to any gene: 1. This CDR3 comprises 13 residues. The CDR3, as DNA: TGTGCCAGTAGTATGGGACAGACCTACGAGCAGTACTTC. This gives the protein CASSMGQTYEQYF.

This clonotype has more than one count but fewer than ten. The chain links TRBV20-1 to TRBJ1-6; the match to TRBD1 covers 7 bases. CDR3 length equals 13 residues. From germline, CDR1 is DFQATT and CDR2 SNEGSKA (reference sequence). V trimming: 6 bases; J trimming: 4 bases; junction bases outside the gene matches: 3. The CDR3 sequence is CSARGQYNSPLHF. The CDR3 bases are TGCAGTGCCAGGGGACAGTATAATTCACCCCTCCACTTT.

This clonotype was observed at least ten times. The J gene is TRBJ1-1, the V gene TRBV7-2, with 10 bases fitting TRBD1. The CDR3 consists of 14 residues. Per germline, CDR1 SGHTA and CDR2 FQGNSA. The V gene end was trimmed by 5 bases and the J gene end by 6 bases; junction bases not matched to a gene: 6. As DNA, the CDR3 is TGTGCCAGCAGCGTAGACAGGGGGCTTCCTGAAGCTTTCTTT. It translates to CASSVDRGLPEAFF.

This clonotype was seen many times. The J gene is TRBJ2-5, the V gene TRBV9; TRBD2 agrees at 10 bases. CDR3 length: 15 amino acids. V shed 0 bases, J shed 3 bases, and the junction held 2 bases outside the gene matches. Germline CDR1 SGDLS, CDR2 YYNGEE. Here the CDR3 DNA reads TGTGCCAGCAGCGTAGTAGCGGGGGGTAAAGAGACCCAGTACTTC. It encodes CASSVVAGGKETQYF. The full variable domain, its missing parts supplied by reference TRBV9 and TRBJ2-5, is DSGVTQTPKHLITATGQRVTLRCSPRSGDLSVYWYQQSLDQGLQFLIQYYNGEERAKGNILERFSAQQFPDLHSELNLSSLELGDSALYFCASSVVAGGKETQYFGPGTRLLVL.

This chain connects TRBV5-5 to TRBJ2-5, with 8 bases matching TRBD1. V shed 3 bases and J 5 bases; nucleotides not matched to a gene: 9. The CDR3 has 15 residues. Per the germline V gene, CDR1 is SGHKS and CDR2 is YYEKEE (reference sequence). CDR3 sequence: CASSSWTGIVETQYF. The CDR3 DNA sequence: TGTGCCAGCAGCTCGTGGACAGGGATAGTCGAGACCCAGTACTTC.

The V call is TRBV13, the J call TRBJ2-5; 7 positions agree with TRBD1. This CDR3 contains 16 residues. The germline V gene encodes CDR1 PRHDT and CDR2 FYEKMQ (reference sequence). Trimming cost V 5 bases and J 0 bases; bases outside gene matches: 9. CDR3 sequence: CASSLGQLTYQETQYF. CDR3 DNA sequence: TGTGCCAGCAGCCTGGGACAGCTTACGTACCAAGAGACCCAGTACTTC.

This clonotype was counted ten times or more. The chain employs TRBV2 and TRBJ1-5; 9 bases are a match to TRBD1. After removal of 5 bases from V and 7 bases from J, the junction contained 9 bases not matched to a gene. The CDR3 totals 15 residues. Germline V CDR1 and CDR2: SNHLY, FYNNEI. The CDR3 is CASSPAGTGYQPQHF. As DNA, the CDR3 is TGTGCCAGCAGTCCGGCCGGGACAGGGTACCAGCCCCAGCATTTT.

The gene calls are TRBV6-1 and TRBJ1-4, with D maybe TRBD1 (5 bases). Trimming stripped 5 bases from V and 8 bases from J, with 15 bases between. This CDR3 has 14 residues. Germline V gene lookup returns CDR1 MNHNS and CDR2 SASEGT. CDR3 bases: TGTGCCAGCAGTTTGGGGACCCTGGACGAAAAACTGTTTTTT. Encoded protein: CASSLGTLDEKLFF.

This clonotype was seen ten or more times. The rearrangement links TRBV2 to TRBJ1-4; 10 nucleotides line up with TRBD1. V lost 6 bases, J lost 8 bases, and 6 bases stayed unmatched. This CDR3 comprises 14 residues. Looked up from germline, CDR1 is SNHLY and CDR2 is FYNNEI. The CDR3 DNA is TGTGCCAGCAGCGGGGGACAGGGGAAAGAAAAACTGTTTTTT. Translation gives CASSGGQGKEKLFF.

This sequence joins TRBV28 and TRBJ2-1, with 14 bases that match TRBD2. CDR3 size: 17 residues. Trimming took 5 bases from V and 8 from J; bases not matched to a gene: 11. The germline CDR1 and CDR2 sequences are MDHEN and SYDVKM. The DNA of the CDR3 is TGTGCCAGCAGTACCAGACTAGCGGGAGGGTACAGCGATGAGCAGTTCTTC. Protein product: CASSTRLAGGYSDEQFF.

Here the CDR3 reads CASSAGTSSYEQYF. In DNA, the CDR3 is TGTGCCAGCAGCGCTGGGACTAGCTCCTACGAGCAGTACTTC. The gene calls are TRBV9 and TRBJ2-7; 8 bases align to TRBD2. Germline CDR1 and CDR2: SGDLS and YYNGEE. The J segment lost 0 bases and the V segment lost 3 bases, leaving 2 bases of the junction unmatched. The CDR3 covers 14 residues.

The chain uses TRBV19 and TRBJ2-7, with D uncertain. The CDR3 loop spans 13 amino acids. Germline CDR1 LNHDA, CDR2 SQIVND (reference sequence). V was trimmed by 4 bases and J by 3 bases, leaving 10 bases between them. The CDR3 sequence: CASSRRDRYEQYF. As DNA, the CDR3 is TGTGCCAGTAGTAGGCGTGATCGCTACGAGCAGTACTTC.

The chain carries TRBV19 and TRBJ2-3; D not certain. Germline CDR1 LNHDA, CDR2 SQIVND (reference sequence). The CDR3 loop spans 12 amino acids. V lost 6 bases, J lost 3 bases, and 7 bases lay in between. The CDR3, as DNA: TGTGCCAGTAGCAAACCAACAGATACGCAGTATTTT. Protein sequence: CASSKPTDTQYF. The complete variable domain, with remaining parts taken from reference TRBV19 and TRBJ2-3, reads DGGITQSPKYLFRKEGQNVTLSCEQNLNHDAMYWYRQDPGQGLRLIYYSQIVNDFQKGDIAEGYSVSREKKESFPLTVTSAQKNPTAFYLCASSKPTDTQYFGPGTRLTVL.

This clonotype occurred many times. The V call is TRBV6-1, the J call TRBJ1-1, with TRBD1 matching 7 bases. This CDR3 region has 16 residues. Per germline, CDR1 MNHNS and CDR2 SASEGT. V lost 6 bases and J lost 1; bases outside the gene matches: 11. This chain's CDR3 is CASRPVGTETNTEAFF. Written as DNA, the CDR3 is TGTGCCAGCAGGCCCGTTGGGACAGAAACGAACACTGAAGCTTTCTTT.

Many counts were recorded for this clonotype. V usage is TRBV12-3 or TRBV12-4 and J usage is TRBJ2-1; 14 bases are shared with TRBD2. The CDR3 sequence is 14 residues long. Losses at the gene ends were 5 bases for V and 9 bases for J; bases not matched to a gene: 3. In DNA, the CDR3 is TGTGCCAGCAGTGGGACTAGCGGGAGCAGTGAGCAGTTCTTC. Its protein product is CASSGTSGSSEQFF.

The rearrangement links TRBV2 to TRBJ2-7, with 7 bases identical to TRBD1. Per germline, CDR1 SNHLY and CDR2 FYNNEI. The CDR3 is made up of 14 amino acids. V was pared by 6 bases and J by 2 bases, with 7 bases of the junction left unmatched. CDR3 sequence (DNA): TGTGCCAGCAGAGTCGACAGGGTAACCTACGAGCAGTACTTC. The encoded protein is CASRVDRVTYEQYF.

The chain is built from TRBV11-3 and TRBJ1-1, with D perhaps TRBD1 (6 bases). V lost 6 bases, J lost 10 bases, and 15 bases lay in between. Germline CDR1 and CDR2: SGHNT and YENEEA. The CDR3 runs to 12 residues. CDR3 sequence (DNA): TGTGCCAGCAGAGGGGACACGGAGAGAGCTTTCTTT. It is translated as CASRGDTERAFF.

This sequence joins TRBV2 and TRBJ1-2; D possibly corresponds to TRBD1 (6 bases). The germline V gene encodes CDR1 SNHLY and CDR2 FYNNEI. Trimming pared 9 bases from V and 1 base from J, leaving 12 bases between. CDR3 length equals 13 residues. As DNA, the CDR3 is TGTGCCAGTAGACAGGCCTTTAACTATGGCTACACCTTC. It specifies CASRQAFNYGYTF.

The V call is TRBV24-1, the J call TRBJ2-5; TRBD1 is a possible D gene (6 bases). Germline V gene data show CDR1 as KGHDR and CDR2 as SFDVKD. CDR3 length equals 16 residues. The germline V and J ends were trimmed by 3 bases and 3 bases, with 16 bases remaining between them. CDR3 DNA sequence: TGTGCCACCAGTGATACAGGGAGTAGCTCCAAAGAGACCCAGTACTTC. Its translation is CATSDTGSSSKETQYF.

The CDR3 spells CASSLGGTGGLWTEAFF. DNA of the CDR3: TGTGCCAGCAGCCTAGGTGGGACAGGGGGTCTGTGGACTGAAGCTTTCTTT. J is TRBJ1-1 and V is TRBV7-6; 11 bases match TRBD1. V trimming: 5 bases; J trimming: 5 bases; junction bases outside the gene matches: 13. This CDR3 contains 17 residues. Germline values: CDR1 SGHVS, CDR2 FNYEAQ.

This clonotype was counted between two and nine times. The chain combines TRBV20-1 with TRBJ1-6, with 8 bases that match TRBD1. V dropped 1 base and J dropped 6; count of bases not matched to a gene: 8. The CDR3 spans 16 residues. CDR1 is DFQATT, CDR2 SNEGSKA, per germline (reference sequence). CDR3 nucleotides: TGCAGTGCTAGAGGGCGACAGGGGACGGGTAATTCACCCCTCCACTTT. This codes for CSARGRQGTGNSPLHF.

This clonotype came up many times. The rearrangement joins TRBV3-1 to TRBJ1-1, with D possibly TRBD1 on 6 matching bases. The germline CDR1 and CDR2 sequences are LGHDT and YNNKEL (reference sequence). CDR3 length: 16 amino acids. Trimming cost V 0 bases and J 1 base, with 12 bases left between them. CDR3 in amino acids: CASSQERTAKNTEAFF. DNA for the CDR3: TGTGCCAGCAGCCAAGAAAGGACAGCGAAGAACACTGAAGCTTTCTTT.